Listed below are T cell receptor beta chains from one sample, sequenced in a study of OX40 agonist ivuxolimab in advanced cancers. Libraries were prepared by immunoSEQ multiplex PCR; TCRdb keeps only in-frame clonotypes and omits some of them. The sample consists of 15,000 to 20,000 clones, around 73% of them appearing once. The sample in question was CD4+ or CD8+ T cells sorted from blood, obtained in a trial of the OX40 agonist ivuxolimab. The receptors come from an adult with an advanced solid tumor such as melanoma, head and neck, liver or kidney cancer. Each CDR3 is given with its conserved first and last residue. Fields, in order: CDR3 protein, CDR3 DNA, J gene, clone size, V gene, D gene. The D gene is left open where the match is weak. Some rows have no size entry. The others give once, few or many, or a class for an expanded clone.

cdr3_aa: CSVRPTDGYTF
cdr3_nt: TGCAGCGTTCGACCGACGGATGGCTACACCTTC
j_call: TRBJ1-2
clone_size: few
v_call: TRBV29-1
d_call: NA

cdr3_aa: CASSPVTRQGGTEAFF
cdr3_nt: TGTGCCAGCTCACCAGTAACCCGCCAGGGAGGCACTGAAGCTTTCTTT
j_call: TRBJ1-1
clone_size: NA
v_call: TRBV18
d_call: NA

cdr3_aa: CASRLLSGANVLTF
cdr3_nt: TGCGCCAGCCGTCTCCTCTCTGGGGCCAACGTCCTGACTTTC
j_call: TRBJ2-6
clone_size: NA
v_call: TRBV10-1
d_call: NA

cdr3_aa: CATRLAGEASTDTQYF
cdr3_nt: TGTGCCACCAGACTAGCGGGAGAAGCTAGCACAGATACGCAGTATTTT
j_call: TRBJ2-3
clone_size: NA
v_call: TRBV15
d_call: TRBD2

cdr3_aa: CASSDILDTNTEAFF
cdr3_nt: TGTGCCAGCAGTGATATTCTGGACACGAACACTGAAGCTTTCTTT
j_call: TRBJ1-1
clone_size: NA
v_call: TRBV6-1
d_call: NA

cdr3_aa: CASTQPSTGGGNTIYF
cdr3_nt: TGTGCCAGTACCCAACCATCGACAGGGGGCGGAAACACCATATATTTT
j_call: TRBJ1-3
clone_size: NA
v_call: TRBV19
d_call: TRBD1

cdr3_aa: CASRETRTQYF
cdr3_nt: TGTGCCAGCAGGGAAACCCGGACCCAGTACTTC
j_call: TRBJ2-5
clone_size: NA
v_call: TRBV11-2
d_call: NA

cdr3_aa: CASSEKIWVNTEAFF
cdr3_nt: TGTGCCAGCAGTGAGAAGATTTGGGTTAACACTGAAGCTTTCTTT
j_call: TRBJ1-1
clone_size: NA
v_call: TRBV27
d_call: NA

cdr3_aa: CASSPSTSGRGNEQFF
cdr3_nt: TGTGCCAGCAGTCCTTCGACTAGCGGGAGAGGCAATGAGCAGTTCTTC
j_call: TRBJ2-1
clone_size: NA
v_call: TRBV27
d_call: TRBD2

cdr3_aa: CASSPPLGGQDEQYF
cdr3_nt: TGTGCCAGCAGCCCCCCCTTGGGGGGCCAGGACGAGCAGTACTTC
j_call: TRBJ2-7
clone_size: NA
v_call: TRBV7-9
d_call: NA

cdr3_aa: CASSLTLEGASYEQYF
cdr3_nt: TGTGCCAGCAGCCTTACCTTGGAGGGGGCTTCCTACGAGCAGTACTTC
j_call: TRBJ2-7
clone_size: NA
v_call: TRBV6-6
d_call: NA

cdr3_aa: CASSDYSTGFEQYF
cdr3_nt: TGTGCCAGCAGTGACTATTCAACAGGGTTCGAGCAGTACTTC
j_call: TRBJ2-7
clone_size: NA
v_call: TRBV25-1
d_call: NA

cdr3_aa: CAWSLTGHGTGELFF
cdr3_nt: TGTGCCTGGAGTTTGACAGGGCACGGCACCGGGGAGCTGTTTTTT
j_call: TRBJ2-2
clone_size: NA
v_call: TRBV30
d_call: TRBD1

cdr3_aa: CASNHRGSYTEAFF
cdr3_nt: TGTGCCAGCAACCACAGGGGCTCGTACACTGAAGCTTTCTTT
j_call: TRBJ1-1
clone_size: few
v_call: TRBV6-5
d_call: TRBD1

cdr3_aa: CASTLNSDEQYF
cdr3_nt: TGTGCCAGCACCCTAAACTCGGACGAGCAGTACTTC
j_call: TRBJ2-7
clone_size: few
v_call: TRBV7-9
d_call: NA

cdr3_aa: CASSPQTGRGEKLFF
cdr3_nt: TGTGCCAGCAGCCCGCAGACAGGGAGAGGCGAAAAACTGTTTTTT
j_call: TRBJ1-4
clone_size: NA
v_call: TRBV5-6
d_call: TRBD1

cdr3_aa: CASSFQGAGTGELFF
cdr3_nt: TGTGCCAGCAGCTTCCAGGGGGCGGGCACCGGGGAGCTGTTTTTT
j_call: TRBJ2-2
clone_size: NA
v_call: TRBV13
d_call: TRBD1

cdr3_aa: CASSPEYGTTYNEQFF
cdr3_nt: TGCGCCAGCAGCCCGGAGTACGGGACTACTTACAATGAGCAGTTCTTC
j_call: TRBJ2-1
clone_size: NA
v_call: TRBV4-3
d_call: TRBD2

cdr3_aa: CASSQLAGEGEQYF
cdr3_nt: TGCGCCAGCAGCCAACTAGCGGGAGAGGGCGAGCAGTACTTC
j_call: TRBJ2-7
clone_size: NA
v_call: TRBV4-1
d_call: TRBD2

cdr3_aa: CASSLIGGRDEQFF
cdr3_nt: TGTGCCAGCAGCTTAATTGGCGGGAGGGACGAGCAGTTCTTC
j_call: TRBJ2-1
clone_size: NA
v_call: TRBV5-4
d_call: TRBD2

cdr3_aa: CASSERDGNTEAFF
cdr3_nt: TGTGCCAGCAGTGAAAGGGACGGAAACACTGAAGCTTTCTTT
j_call: TRBJ1-1
clone_size: NA
v_call: TRBV6-1
d_call: NA

cdr3_aa: CASSSDPMETQYF
cdr3_nt: TGTGCCAGTAGTAGCGACCCAATGGAGACCCAGTACTTC
j_call: TRBJ2-5
clone_size: few
v_call: TRBV19
d_call: NA

cdr3_aa: CASRTGEWSNEQFF
cdr3_nt: TGTGCCAGCAGGACAGGGGAGTGGAGCAATGAGCAGTTCTTC
j_call: TRBJ2-1
clone_size: few
v_call: TRBV6-5
d_call: TRBD1

cdr3_aa: CASSLSGMGTDTQYF
cdr3_nt: TGTGCCAGCAGCCTTAGCGGGATGGGTACAGATACGCAGTATTTT
j_call: TRBJ2-3
clone_size: few
v_call: TRBV7-8
d_call: TRBD2

cdr3_aa: CASSYGVGEQFF
cdr3_nt: TGTGCCAGCAGTTACGGGGTGGGTGAGCAGTTCTTC
j_call: TRBJ2-1
clone_size: once
v_call: TRBV6-5
d_call: NA

cdr3_aa: CASSPTGAFDSTF
cdr3_nt: TGTGCCAGCAGCCCGACAGGGGCCTTCGATTCCACCTTC
j_call: TRBJ1-2
clone_size: NA
v_call: TRBV28
d_call: TRBD1

cdr3_aa: CASSIGQGWSTEAFF
cdr3_nt: TGTGCCAGTAGTATAGGGCAGGGATGGAGCACTGAAGCTTTCTTT
j_call: TRBJ1-1
clone_size: NA
v_call: TRBV19
d_call: NA

cdr3_aa: CASTQVSYTEAFF
cdr3_nt: TGTGCCAGTACCCAGGTTTCCTACACTGAAGCTTTCTTT
j_call: TRBJ1-1
clone_size: NA
v_call: TRBV19
d_call: NA

cdr3_aa: CASSPNGIQGETQYF
cdr3_nt: TGCGCCAGCAGCCCGAATGGTATCCAGGGAGAGACCCAGTACTTC
j_call: TRBJ2-5
clone_size: NA
v_call: TRBV5-1
d_call: NA

cdr3_aa: CASTPKNRAALEAFF
cdr3_nt: TGTGCCAGCACTCCCAAGAACAGGGCTGCCCTTGAAGCTTTCTTT
j_call: TRBJ1-1
clone_size: few
v_call: TRBV6-5
d_call: NA

cdr3_aa: CASSDSGTATYNEQFF
cdr3_nt: TGTGCCAGCAGTGACTCCGGGACAGCAACCTACAATGAGCAGTTCTTC
j_call: TRBJ2-1
clone_size: NA
v_call: TRBV6-4
d_call: TRBD1

cdr3_aa: CASSSGARTEAFF
cdr3_nt: TGTGCCAGCAGTTCGGGGGCGCGGACTGAAGCTTTCTTT
j_call: TRBJ1-1
clone_size: NA
v_call: TRBV6-4
d_call: NA

cdr3_aa: CTSSFDGNTIYF
cdr3_nt: TGCACCAGCAGCTTCGACGGAAACACCATATATTTT
j_call: TRBJ1-3
clone_size: few
v_call: TRBV1
d_call: NA

cdr3_aa: CASSLGQGYRSPLHF
cdr3_nt: TGTGCCAGCAGCCTGGGACAGGGGTATCGTTCACCCCTCCACTTT
j_call: TRBJ1-6
clone_size: NA
v_call: TRBV28
d_call: TRBD1

cdr3_aa: CATSTPGGRNYGYTF
cdr3_nt: TGTGCCACCAGCACCCCAGGGGGGCGTAACTATGGCTACACCTTC
j_call: TRBJ1-2
clone_size: NA
v_call: TRBV15
d_call: TRBD1

cdr3_aa: CASSRRDSTNTGELFF
cdr3_nt: TGTGCCAGCAGCCGTAGGGACAGCACGAACACCGGGGAGCTGTTTTTT
j_call: TRBJ2-2
clone_size: NA
v_call: TRBV7-9
d_call: TRBD1

cdr3_aa: CAISEAGKEVNQPQHF
cdr3_nt: TGTGCCATCAGCGAAGCCGGGAAGGAGGTTAATCAGCCCCAGCATTTT
j_call: TRBJ1-5
clone_size: few
v_call: TRBV10-3
d_call: NA

cdr3_aa: CATSRVTGATEAFF
cdr3_nt: TGTGCCACCAGCAGAGTAACAGGGGCCACTGAAGCTTTCTTT
j_call: TRBJ1-1
clone_size: NA
v_call: TRBV15
d_call: TRBD1

cdr3_aa: CASSWMGQLGETQYF
cdr3_nt: TGCGCCAGCAGCTGGATGGGACAGTTGGGGGAGACCCAGTACTTC
j_call: TRBJ2-5
clone_size: NA
v_call: TRBV5-1
d_call: TRBD1

cdr3_aa: CASSVVAGEETQYF
cdr3_nt: TGTGCCAGCAGCGTAGTAGCGGGAGAAGAGACCCAGTACTTC
j_call: TRBJ2-5
clone_size: NA
v_call: TRBV9
d_call: TRBD2

cdr3_aa: CSVVISGQGTF
cdr3_nt: TGCAGCGTTGTAATCTCGGGACAGGGAACCTTC
j_call: TRBJ1-2
clone_size: NA
v_call: TRBV29-1
d_call: TRBD1

cdr3_aa: CASSQKGTLKYNEQFF
cdr3_nt: TGTGCCAGCAGCCAGAAGGGGACCTTGAAATACAATGAGCAGTTCTTC
j_call: TRBJ2-1
clone_size: NA
v_call: TRBV7-8
d_call: NA

cdr3_aa: CASSQAWDSGTDTQYF
cdr3_nt: TGCGCCAGCAGCCAAGCGTGGGACAGCGGCACAGATACGCAGTATTTT
j_call: TRBJ2-3
clone_size: NA
v_call: TRBV4-1
d_call: TRBD1

cdr3_aa: CASSFDLAGGTDTQYF
cdr3_nt: TGTGCCAGCAGTTTCGATCTAGCGGGAGGGACAGATACGCAGTATTTT
j_call: TRBJ2-3
clone_size: NA
v_call: TRBV27
d_call: TRBD2

cdr3_aa: CASSLDRPGGGNEQFF
cdr3_nt: TGTGCCAGCAGCTTAGATCGGCCGGGAGGGGGCAATGAGCAGTTCTTC
j_call: TRBJ2-1
clone_size: once
v_call: TRBV11-2
d_call: TRBD2

cdr3_aa: CSVELGAGELFF
cdr3_nt: TGCAGCGTTGAGCTCGGGGCCGGGGAGCTGTTTTTT
j_call: TRBJ2-2
clone_size: NA
v_call: TRBV29-1
d_call: NA

cdr3_aa: CASSVGPPGVSMNTEAFF
cdr3_nt: TGTGCCAGCAGCGTAGGGCCCCCCGGGGTAAGCATGAACACTGAAGCTTTCTTT
j_call: TRBJ1-1
clone_size: NA
v_call: TRBV9
d_call: NA

cdr3_aa: CASSDQEVGEQYF
cdr3_nt: TGTGCCAGCAGCGATCAGGAGGTGGGCGAGCAGTACTTC
j_call: TRBJ2-7
clone_size: NA
v_call: TRBV28
d_call: NA

cdr3_aa: CASSIGGISQPQHF
cdr3_nt: TGTGCCAGTAGTATAGGGGGAATCAGTCAGCCCCAGCATTTT
j_call: TRBJ1-5
clone_size: NA
v_call: TRBV19
d_call: NA

cdr3_aa: CASSDRETDTQYF
cdr3_nt: TGTGCCAGCAGTGACCGGGAGACAGATACGCAGTATTTT
j_call: TRBJ2-3
clone_size: NA
v_call: TRBV6-4
d_call: NA

cdr3_aa: CASSDPVLSGSPYEQYF
cdr3_nt: TGTGCCAGCAGCGATCCCGTCTTAAGCGGGAGCCCCTACGAGCAGTACTTC
j_call: TRBJ2-7
clone_size: NA
v_call: TRBV4-2
d_call: TRBD2

cdr3_aa: CASTLNRRQTLGNTIYF
cdr3_nt: TGTGCCAGCACCCTAAACCGCCGACAGACACTGGGAAACACCATATATTTT
j_call: TRBJ1-3
clone_size: once
v_call: TRBV27
d_call: NA

cdr3_aa: CASRLVHNEQFF
cdr3_nt: TGTGCCAGCAGACTTGTACACAATGAGCAGTTCTTC
j_call: TRBJ2-1
clone_size: NA
v_call: TRBV7-8
d_call: NA

cdr3_aa: CASSWGTSGRGGNEQFF
cdr3_nt: TGTGCCAGCAGCTGGGGGACTAGCGGGAGAGGTGGCAATGAGCAGTTCTTC
j_call: TRBJ2-1
clone_size: NA
v_call: TRBV11-2
d_call: TRBD2

cdr3_aa: CASKPRTGEQFF
cdr3_nt: TGTGCCAGCAAACCCCGAACAGGGGAGCAGTTCTTC
j_call: TRBJ2-1
clone_size: NA
v_call: TRBV27
d_call: NA